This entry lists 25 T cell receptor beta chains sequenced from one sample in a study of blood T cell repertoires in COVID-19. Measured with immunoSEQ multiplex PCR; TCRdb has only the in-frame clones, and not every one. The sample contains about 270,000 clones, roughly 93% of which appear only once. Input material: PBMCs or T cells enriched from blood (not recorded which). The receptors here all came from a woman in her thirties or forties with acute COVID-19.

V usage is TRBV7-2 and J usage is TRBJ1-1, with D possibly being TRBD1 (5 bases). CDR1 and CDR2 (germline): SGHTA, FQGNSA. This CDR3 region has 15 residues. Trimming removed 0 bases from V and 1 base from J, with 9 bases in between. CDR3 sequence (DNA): TGTGCCAGCAGCTTAGCGCCCGGGGGGAACACTGAAGCTTTCTTT. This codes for CASSLAPGGNTEAFF.

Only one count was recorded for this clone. Here the CDR3 reads CASSHLLRYSEQYF. The CDR3 DNA sequence: TGTGCCAGCAGCCATCTACTACGTTATTCCGAGCAGTACTTC. This chain links TRBV14 with TRBJ2-7; D gene uncertain. This CDR3 region has 14 residues. Germline V gives CDR1 SGHDN, CDR2 FVKESK. The V end lost 3 bases, the J end lost 6 bases, and 15 bases lay between the germline ends.

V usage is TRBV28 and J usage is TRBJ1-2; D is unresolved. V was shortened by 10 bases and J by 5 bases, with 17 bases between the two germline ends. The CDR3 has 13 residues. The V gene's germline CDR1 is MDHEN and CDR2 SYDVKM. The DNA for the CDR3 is TGTGCCACCAAGTTGGGGTCGGGGTATGGCTACACCTTC. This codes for CATKLGSGYGYTF.

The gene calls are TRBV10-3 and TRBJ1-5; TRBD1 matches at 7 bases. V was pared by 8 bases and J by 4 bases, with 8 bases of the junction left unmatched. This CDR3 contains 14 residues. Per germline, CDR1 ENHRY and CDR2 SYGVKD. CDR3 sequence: CAISAAGGNQPQHF. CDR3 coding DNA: TGTGCCATCTCCGCAGCAGGGGGTAATCAGCCCCAGCATTTT.

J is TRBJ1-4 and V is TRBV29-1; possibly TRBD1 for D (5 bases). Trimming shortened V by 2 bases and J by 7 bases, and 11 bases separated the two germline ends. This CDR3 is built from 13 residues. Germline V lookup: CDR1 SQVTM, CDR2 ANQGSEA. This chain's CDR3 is CSVEQGLGEKLFF. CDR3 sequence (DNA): TGCAGCGTTGAACAGGGTCTGGGTGAAAAACTGTTTTTT.

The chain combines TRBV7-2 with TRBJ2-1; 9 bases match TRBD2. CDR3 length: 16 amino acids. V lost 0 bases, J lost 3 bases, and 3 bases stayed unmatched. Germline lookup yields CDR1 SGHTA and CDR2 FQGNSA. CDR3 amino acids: CASSLAAGGLYNEQFF. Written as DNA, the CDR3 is TGTGCCAGCAGCTTAGCGGCGGGAGGGCTCTACAATGAGCAGTTCTTC. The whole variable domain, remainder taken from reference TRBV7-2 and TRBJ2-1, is GAGVSQSPSNKVTEKGKDVELRCDPISGHTALYWYRQSLGQGLEFLIYFQGNSAPDKSGLPSDRFSAERTGGSVSTLTIQRTQQEDSAVYLCASSLAAGGLYNEQFFGPGTRLTVL.

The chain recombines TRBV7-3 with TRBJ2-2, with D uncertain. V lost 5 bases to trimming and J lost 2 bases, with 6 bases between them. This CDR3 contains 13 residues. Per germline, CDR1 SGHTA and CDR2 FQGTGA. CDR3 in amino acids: CASSHSNTGELFF. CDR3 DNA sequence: TGTGCCAGCAGCCACAGCAACACCGGGGAGCTGTTTTTT.

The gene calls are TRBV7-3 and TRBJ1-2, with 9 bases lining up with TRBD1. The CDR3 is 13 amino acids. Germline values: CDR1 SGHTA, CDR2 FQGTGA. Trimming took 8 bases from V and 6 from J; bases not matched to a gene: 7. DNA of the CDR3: TGTGCCAGCGCCCGGGGACAGGGAGATGGCTACACCTTC. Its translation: CASARGQGDGYTF. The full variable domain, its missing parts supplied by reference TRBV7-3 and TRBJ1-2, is GAGVSQTPSNKVTEKGKYVELRCDPISGHTALYWYRQSLGQGPEFLIYFQGTGAADDSGLPNDRFFAVRPEGSVSTLKIQRTERGDSAVYLCASARGQGDGYTFGSGTRLTVV.

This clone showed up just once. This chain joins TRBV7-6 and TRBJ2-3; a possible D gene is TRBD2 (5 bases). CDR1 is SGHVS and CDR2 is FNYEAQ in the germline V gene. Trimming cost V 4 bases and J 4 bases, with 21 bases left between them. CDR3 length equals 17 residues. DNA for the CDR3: TGTGCCAGCAGCTCTAGCCCCAACGGAGCGAGGTCAGATACGCAGTATTTT. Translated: CASSSSPNGARSDTQYF.

This CDR3 is CASSYPGQPAPYGYTF. In nucleotides, the CDR3 is TGTGCCAGCAGTTACCCAGGACAGCCTGCTCCCTATGGCTACACCTTC. V and J are TRBV6-2 or TRBV6-3 and TRBJ1-2, with a weak D call TRBD1 (6 bases). Per the germline V gene, CDR1 is MNHEY and CDR2 is SVGEGT. V lost 2 bases and J lost 4, with 17 bases in between. This CDR3 has 16 amino acids.

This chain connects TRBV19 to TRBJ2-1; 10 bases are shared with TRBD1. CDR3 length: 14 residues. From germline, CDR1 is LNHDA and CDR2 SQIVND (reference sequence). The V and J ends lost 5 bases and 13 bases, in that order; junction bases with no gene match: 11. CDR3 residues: CASSSGQGVVPQFF. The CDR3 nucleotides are TGTGCCAGTAGTTCCGGACAGGGGGTCGTTCCCCAGTTCTTC.

The CDR3 spells CASSLVGGGDGEQFF. In nucleotides, the CDR3 is TGTGCCAGCAGCTTGGTCGGCGGGGGGGACGGTGAGCAGTTCTTC. The genes are TRBV5-6 and TRBJ2-1; 9 nucleotides align to TRBD2. With 0 bases clipped from V and 9 bases from J, the junction kept 7 bases outside the gene matches. CDR3 length: 15 residues. In germline, CDR1 is SGHDT, CDR2 YYEEEE.

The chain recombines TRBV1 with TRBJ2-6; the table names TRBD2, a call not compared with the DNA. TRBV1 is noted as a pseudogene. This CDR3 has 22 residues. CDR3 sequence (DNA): TGCACCAGCAGCCAGAGTACCGCCACGGGCCGGGGAGAAAACTCTGGGGCCAACGTCCTGACTTTC. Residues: CTSSQSTATGRGENSGANVLTF.

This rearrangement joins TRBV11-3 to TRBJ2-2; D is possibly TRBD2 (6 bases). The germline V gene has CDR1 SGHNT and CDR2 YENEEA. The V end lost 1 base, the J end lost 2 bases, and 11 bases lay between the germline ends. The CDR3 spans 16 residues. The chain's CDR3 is CASSLAGTLNTGELFF. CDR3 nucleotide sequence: TGTGCCAGCAGCTTAGCCGGGACTTTAAACACCGGGGAGCTGTTTTTT.

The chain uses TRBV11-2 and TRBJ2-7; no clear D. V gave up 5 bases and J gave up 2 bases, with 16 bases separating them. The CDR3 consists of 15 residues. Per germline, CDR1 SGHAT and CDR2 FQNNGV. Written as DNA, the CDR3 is TGTGCCAGCAGCCCTGTGACTCGAGGTCCCTACGAGCAGTACTTC. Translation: CASSPVTRGPYEQYF.

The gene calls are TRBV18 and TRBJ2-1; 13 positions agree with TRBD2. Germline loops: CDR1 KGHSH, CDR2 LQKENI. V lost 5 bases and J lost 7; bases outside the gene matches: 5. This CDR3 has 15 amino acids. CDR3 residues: CASSTGTSGNNEQFF. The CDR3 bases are TGTGCCAGCTCAACCGGGACTAGCGGGAATAATGAGCAGTTCTTC.

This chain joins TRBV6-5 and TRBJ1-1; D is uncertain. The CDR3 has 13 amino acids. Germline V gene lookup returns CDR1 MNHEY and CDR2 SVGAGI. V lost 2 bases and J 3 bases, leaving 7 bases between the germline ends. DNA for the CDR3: TGTGCCAGCAGTTACAATCCGGACACTGAAGCTTTCTTT. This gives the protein CASSYNPDTEAFF.

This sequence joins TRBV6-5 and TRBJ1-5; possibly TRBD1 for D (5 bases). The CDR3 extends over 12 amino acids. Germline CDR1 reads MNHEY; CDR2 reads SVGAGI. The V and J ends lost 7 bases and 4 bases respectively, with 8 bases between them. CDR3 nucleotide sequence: TGTGCCAGCAATGGACATAATCAGCCCCAGCATTTT. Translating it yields CASNGHNQPQHF.

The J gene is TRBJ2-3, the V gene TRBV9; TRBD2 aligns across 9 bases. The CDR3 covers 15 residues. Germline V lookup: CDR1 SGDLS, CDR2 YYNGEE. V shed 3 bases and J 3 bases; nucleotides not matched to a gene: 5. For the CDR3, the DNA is TGTGCCAGCAGCGGTAGCGGGGGAGCGACAGATACGCAGTATTTT. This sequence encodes CASSGSGGATDTQYF.

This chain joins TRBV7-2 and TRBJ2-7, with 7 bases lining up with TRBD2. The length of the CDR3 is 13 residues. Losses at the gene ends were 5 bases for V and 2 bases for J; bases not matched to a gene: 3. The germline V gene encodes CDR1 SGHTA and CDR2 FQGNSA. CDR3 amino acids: CASSDTSAYEQYF. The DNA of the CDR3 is TGTGCCAGCAGCGATACTAGCGCCTACGAGCAGTACTTC.

The CDR3 region has the DNA TGTGCCAGCAGCTTATTAGGCGGGGGCTACTACGAGCAGTACTTC. This gives the protein CASSLLGGGYYEQYF. V gene TRBV5-5 combines with J gene TRBJ2-7; possibly TRBD2 for D (7 bases). V was trimmed by 2 bases and J by 3 bases, leaving 15 bases between them. Germline V gene lookup returns CDR1 SGHKS and CDR2 YYEKEE (reference sequence). This CDR3 spans 15 amino acids.

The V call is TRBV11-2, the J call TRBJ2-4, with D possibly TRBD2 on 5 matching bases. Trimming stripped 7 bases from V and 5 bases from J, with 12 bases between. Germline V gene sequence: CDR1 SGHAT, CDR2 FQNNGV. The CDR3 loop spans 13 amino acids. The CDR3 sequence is CASTPGIQNIQYF. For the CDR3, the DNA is TGTGCCAGCACCCCGGGGATTCAAAACATTCAGTACTTC.

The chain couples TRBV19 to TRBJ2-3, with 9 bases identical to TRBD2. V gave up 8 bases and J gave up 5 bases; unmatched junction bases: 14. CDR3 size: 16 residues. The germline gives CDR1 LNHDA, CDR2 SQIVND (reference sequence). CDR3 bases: TGTGCCAGTCGGCACGGGCGGGAGGGCCCCATAGATACGCAGTATTTT. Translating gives CASRHGREGPIDTQYF. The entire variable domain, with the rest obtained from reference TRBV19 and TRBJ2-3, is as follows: DGGITQSPKYLFRKEGQNVTLSCEQNLNHDAMYWYRQDPGQGLRLIYYSQIVNDFQKGDIAEGYSVSREKKESFPLTVTSAQKNPTAFYLCASRHGREGPIDTQYFGPGTRLTVL.

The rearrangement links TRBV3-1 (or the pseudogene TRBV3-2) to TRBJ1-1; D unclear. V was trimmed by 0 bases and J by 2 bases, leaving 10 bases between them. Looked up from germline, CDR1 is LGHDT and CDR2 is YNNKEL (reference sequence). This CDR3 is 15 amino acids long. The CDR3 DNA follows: TGTGCCAGCAGCCAAGAGGTTTGGCAAAACACTGAAGCTTTCTTT. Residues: CASSQEVWQNTEAFF.

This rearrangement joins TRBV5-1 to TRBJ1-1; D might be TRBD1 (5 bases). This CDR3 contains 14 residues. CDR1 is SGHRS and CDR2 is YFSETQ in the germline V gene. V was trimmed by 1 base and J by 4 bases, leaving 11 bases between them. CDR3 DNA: TGCGCCAGCAGCTTGATCCAGGGAGGCACTGAAGCTTTCTTT. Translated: CASSLIQGGTEAFF. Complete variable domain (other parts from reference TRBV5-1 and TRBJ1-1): KAGVTQTPRYLIKTRGQQVTLSCSPISGHRSVSWYQQTPGQGLQFLFEYFSETQRNKGNFPGRFSGRQFSNSRSEMNVSTLELGDSALYLCASSLIQGGTEAFFGQGTRLTVV.